Following are 26 T cell receptor beta chains from one sample sequenced in a study of blood T cell repertoires in COVID-19. Produced via immunoSEQ multiplex PCR; TCRdb's table is partial and in-frame only. Seen here are around 220,000 clones, 75% to 95% observed once, and the top ten hold over 1.5%. What was sequenced was PBMCs or T cells enriched from blood (not recorded which). These TCRs come from a woman aged 18-29 years who had recovered from COVID-19.

The rearrangement uses TRBV10-3 and TRBJ1-1; D ambiguous. Germline CDR1 ENHRY, CDR2 SYGVKD. This CDR3 spans 12 amino acids. The CDR3: CGSKSLNTEAFF. DNA of the CDR3: TGTGGGTCTAAGTCGTTGAACACTGAAGCTTTCTTT.

The CDR3 sequence is CASSQFNRDSNSPLHF. CDR3 in DNA: TGCGCCAGCAGCCAATTTAACCGGGACTCGAATTCACCCCTCCACTTT. V gene TRBV4-1 combines with J gene TRBJ1-6; TRBD1 might be the D (5 bases). Germline lookup yields CDR1 MGHRA and CDR2 YSYEKL. The V end lost 2 bases, the J end lost 7 bases, and 15 bases lay between the germline ends. This CDR3 comprises 16 residues.

This chain uses TRBV4-2 with TRBJ2-3; 12 nucleotides agree with TRBD2. Germline CDR1 and CDR2: LGHNA and YNFKEQ. Trimming took 2 bases from V and 6 from J; bases not matched to a gene: 9. The CDR3 is made up of 17 amino acids. CDR3 sequence (DNA): TGTGCCAGCAGCCAACTCGCGACTAGCGGGAGATCCGATACGCAGTATTTT. As protein: CASSQLATSGRSDTQYF.

The rearrangement uses TRBV6-5 and TRBJ1-2; 8 positions agree with TRBD1. Germline CDR1 and CDR2: MNHEY and SVGAGI. The CDR3 covers 13 residues. Trimming removed 5 bases from V and 3 bases from J; junction bases left unmatched: 2. CDR3 sequence: CASSQDRDYGYTF. Written as DNA, the CDR3 is TGTGCCAGCAGTCAGGACAGGGACTATGGCTACACCTTC.

This chain uses TRBV28 with TRBJ1-5, with D unresolved. Between the trimmed V and J ends, which lost 2 bases and 9 bases, there was a span of 11 bases. CDR3 size: 13 residues. CDR1 is MDHEN, CDR2 SYDVKM, per germline. The CDR3 DNA is TGTGCCAGCAGTTTAGGGGTTGCGGGGCCCCAGCATTTT. It codes for CASSLGVAGPQHF.

The genes are TRBV3-1 (or the pseudogene TRBV3-2) and TRBJ1-3, with unresolved D. CDR1 and CDR2 from the germline V gene are LGHDT and YNNKEL (reference sequence). The CDR3 spans 14 residues. V dropped 5 bases and J dropped 0 bases, with 8 bases sitting between them. The CDR3 loop reads CASSADISGNTIYF. CDR3 nucleotides: TGTGCCAGCAGCGCTGACATCTCTGGAAACACCATATATTTT.

This chain links TRBV3-1 (or the pseudogene TRBV3-2) with TRBJ1-1; TRBD1 matches at 7 bases. There are 16 residues in the CDR3. V gave up 4 bases and J gave up 10 bases; unmatched junction bases: 18. Germline V CDR1 and CDR2: LGHDT, YNNKEL (reference sequence). This CDR3 is CASSRITGVGSGGAFF. CDR3 bases: TGTGCCAGCAGCCGAATCACAGGGGTTGGGAGCGGCGGAGCTTTCTTT.

The V call is TRBV13, the J call TRBJ2-1; no reliable D call. The length of the CDR3 is 13 residues. Trimming took 1 base from V and 8 from J, leaving 9 bases between them. Germline V gene data show CDR1 as PRHDT and CDR2 as FYEKMQ (reference sequence). The CDR3, as DNA: TGTGCCAGCAGCTTAGAGCAGGCCGATGAGCAGTTCTTC. Translation gives CASSLEQADEQFF.

The chain recombines TRBV14 with TRBJ2-1; 8 nucleotides align to TRBD2. Germline-derived CDR1 and CDR2 are SGHDN and FVKESK. V dropped 2 bases and J dropped 10; count of bases not matched to a gene: 7. The CDR3 covers 14 residues. CDR3 in DNA: TGTGCCAGCAGCCAATTGGAGCGGGAGCTGGAGCAGTTCTTC. This codes for CASSQLERELEQFF.

Worth noting for this clone: This specimen includes other DNA sequences encoding the same CDR3. J is TRBJ1-3 and V is TRBV5-1; a weak D match, TRBD1 (5 bases). The CDR3 length is 14 residues. The germline V gene encodes CDR1 SGHRS and CDR2 YFSETQ. V was shortened by 2 bases and J by 0 bases, with 6 bases between the two germline ends. The CDR3 coding sequence is TGCGCCAGCAGCTTAGACAGCTCTGGAAACACCATATATTTT. Its translation is CASSLDSSGNTIYF.

This clone was observed many times. CDR3 amino acids: CATSRGRDYKTDTQYF. The DNA for the CDR3 is TGTGCCACCAGCAGAGGCCGGGACTACAAAACGGATACGCAGTATTTT. The chain uses TRBV15 and TRBJ2-3; the match to TRBD2 covers 7 bases. Germline CDR1 and CDR2: LNHNV and YYDKDF (reference sequence). This CDR3 is 16 amino acids long. With V trimmed by 1 base and J by 6 bases, 10 bases remained unmatched.

This clone occurred once. The chain has TRBV28 and TRBJ2-7; 8 positions match TRBD1. The germline gives CDR1 MDHEN, CDR2 SYDVKM. The CDR3 totals 15 residues. V shed 5 bases and J 0 bases; nucleotides not matched to a gene: 6. CDR3 nucleotides: TGTGCCAGCAGTCGGGACAGGTTCCACTCCTACGAGCAGTACTTC. Translating gives CASSRDRFHSYEQYF.

V is TRBV4-2 and J is TRBJ2-7; 9 bases line up with TRBD2. The trim removed 1 base at V and 6 bases at J, leaving 13 bases unmatched. There are 17 residues in the CDR3. The germline V gene has CDR1 LGHNA and CDR2 YNFKEQ. CDR3 coding DNA: TGTGCCAGCAGCCAAGTGTCTAGCGGGATTTTTATTTCCGAGCAGTACTTC. Residues: CASSQVSSGIFISEQYF.

J is TRBJ1-5 and V is TRBV27, with D unresolved. V dropped 3 bases and J dropped 0 bases, with 6 bases sitting between them. Germline-derived CDR1 and CDR2 are MNHEY and SMNVEV (reference sequence). CDR3 length: 14 amino acids. CDR3 coding DNA: TGTGCCAGCAGTTTGACACTTAGCAATCAGCCCCAGCATTTT. This translates into CASSLTLSNQPQHF.

Concerning this clone: Its ends do not fully match the called genes, so a read error is possible. The V call is TRBV11-1, the J call TRBJ2-7, with 9 bases aligning to TRBD2. The CDR3 is made up of 13 amino acids. Per the germline V gene, CDR1 is SGHAT and CDR2 is FQDESV (reference sequence). CDR3 sequence: CASSLAGDYEQYF. In DNA form, the CDR3 reads TGTGCCAGCAGTTTAGCGGGAGACTACGAGCAGTACTTC.

This chain joins TRBV5-1 and TRBJ2-7; 10 nucleotides align to TRBD2. Germline V gene lookup returns CDR1 SGHRS and CDR2 YFSETQ. The CDR3 covers 14 residues. V lost 7 bases to trimming and J lost 4 bases; unmatched junction nucleotides: 8. Written as DNA, the CDR3 is TGCGCCAGCGGTTTATCTAGCGGGAGTTACGAGCAGTACTTC. Protein sequence: CASGLSSGSYEQYF. Variable domain in full (rest from reference TRBV5-1 and TRBJ2-7): KAGVTQTPRYLIKTRGQQVTLSCSPISGHRSVSWYQQTPGQGLQFLFEYFSETQRNKGNFPGRFSGRQFSNSRSEMNVSTLELGDSALYLCASGLSSGSYEQYFGPGTRLTVT.

This clone was observed a single time. This chain joins TRBV6-5 and TRBJ1-2, with D possibly TRBD1 on 5 matching bases. The germline V gene encodes CDR1 MNHEY and CDR2 SVGAGI. V lost 2 bases and J 8 bases, leaving 15 bases between the germline ends. This CDR3 is 14 amino acids long. The CDR3 DNA is TGTGCCAGCAGTTACGGGGCAGGTACGATAGGCTACACCTTC. It specifies CASSYGAGTIGYTF.

The V gene is TRBV5-6, the J gene TRBJ1-4; 9 nucleotides match TRBD1. The CDR3 runs 17 residues. Trimming removed 4 bases from V and 0 bases from J; junction bases left unmatched: 7. The germline V gene has CDR1 SGHDT and CDR2 YYEEEE. The DNA of the CDR3 is TGTGCCAGCAGCGGATGGGACAGGGCTACAACTAATGAAAAACTGTTTTTT. It codes for CASSGWDRATTNEKLFF.

The chain links TRBV19 to TRBJ1-2; TRBD1 is a possible D gene (5 bases). The CDR3 loop spans 14 amino acids. Germline V gene data show CDR1 as LNHDA and CDR2 as SQIVND (reference sequence). Trimming shortened V by 3 bases and J by 4 bases, and 12 bases separated the two germline ends. CDR3 sequence (DNA): TGTGCCAGTAGTATCGTGACAGAAATCTATGGCTACACCTTC. It encodes CASSIVTEIYGYTF.

The chain uses TRBV7-3 and TRBJ2-1; perhaps TRBD2 as D (6 bases). The CDR3 sequence is 13 residues long. Between the trimmed V and J ends, which lost 0 bases and 6 bases, there was a span of 6 bases. Germline values: CDR1 SGHTA, CDR2 FQGTGA. CDR3 nucleotides: TGTGCCAGCAGCTTAACCGGGAGCAATGAGCAGTTCTTC. This sequence encodes CASSLTGSNEQFF.

V gene TRBV10-3 combines with J gene TRBJ2-2, with a weak D call TRBD1 (5 bases). Between the trimmed V and J ends, which lost 3 bases and 2 bases, there was a span of 7 bases. Germline V gene lookup returns CDR1 ENHRY and CDR2 SYGVKD. This CDR3 is 14 amino acids long. In DNA, the CDR3 is TGTGCCATCAGTGACCAGGGTAACACCGGGGAGCTGTTTTTT. Protein sequence: CAISDQGNTGELFF.

The chain has TRBV5-1 and TRBJ1-2; no clear D. Germline CDR1 reads SGHRS; CDR2 reads YFSETQ. Trimming removed 0 bases from V and 1 base from J, with 16 bases in between. The CDR3 sequence is 17 residues long. CDR3 region: CASSLDLHFGLNYGYTF. For the CDR3, the DNA is TGCGCCAGCAGCTTGGACCTTCATTTTGGCCTTAACTATGGCTACACCTTC.

This chain uses TRBV9 with TRBJ2-3; possible D gene TRBD1, 5 bases. From germline, CDR1 is SGDLS and CDR2 YYNGEE. The CDR3 spans 14 residues. V lost 4 bases, J lost 3 bases, and 12 bases lay in between. CDR3 nucleotide sequence: TGTGCCAGCAGCTCCGCCACAGGTACAGATACGCAGTATTTT. Residues: CASSSATGTDTQYF.

This clone was counted once. This rearrangement joins TRBV3-1 (or the pseudogene TRBV3-2) to TRBJ1-2; 10 nucleotides align to TRBD1. The CDR3 has 16 residues. J lost 4 bases, V lost 0 bases, and 5 bases had no gene match. The germline CDR1 and CDR2 sequences are LGHDT and YNNKEL (reference sequence). CDR3 protein: CASSQDGTGALYGYTF. The DNA of the CDR3 is TGTGCCAGCAGCCAAGATGGGACAGGGGCCCTCTATGGCTACACCTTC.

The genes are TRBV6-2 or TRBV6-3 and TRBJ2-1, with 7 nucleotides matching TRBD2. CDR3 size: 16 residues. With 0 bases clipped from V and 3 bases from J, the junction kept 5 bases outside the gene matches. CDR1 and CDR2 from the germline V gene are MNHEY and SVGEGT. The CDR3 reads CASSYSSGGLYNEQFF. CDR3 DNA sequence: TGTGCCAGCAGTTACTCATCGGGGGGACTCTACAATGAGCAGTTCTTC.

The chain is built from TRBV7-2 and TRBJ2-2; D ambiguous. Trimming removed 7 bases from V and 6 bases from J, with 12 bases in between. The CDR3 loop spans 13 amino acids. Germline V lookup: CDR1 SGHTA, CDR2 FQGNSA. The CDR3 DNA reads TGTGCCAGCAACTCCCCTTCGTCCGGGGAGCTGTTTTTT. This translates into CASNSPSSGELFF.